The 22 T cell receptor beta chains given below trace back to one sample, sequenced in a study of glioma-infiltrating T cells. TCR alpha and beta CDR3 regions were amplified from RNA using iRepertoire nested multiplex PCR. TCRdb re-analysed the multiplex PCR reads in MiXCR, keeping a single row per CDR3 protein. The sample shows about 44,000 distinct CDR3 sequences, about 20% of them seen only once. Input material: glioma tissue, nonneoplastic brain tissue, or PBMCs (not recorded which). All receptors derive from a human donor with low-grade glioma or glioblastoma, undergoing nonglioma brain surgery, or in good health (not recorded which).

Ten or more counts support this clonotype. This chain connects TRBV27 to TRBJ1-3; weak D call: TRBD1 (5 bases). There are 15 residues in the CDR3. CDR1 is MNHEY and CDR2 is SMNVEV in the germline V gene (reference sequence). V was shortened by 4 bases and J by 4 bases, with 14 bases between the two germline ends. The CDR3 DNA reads TGTGCCAGCAGTTACGATGGGGGTTCGGGAAACACCATATATTTT. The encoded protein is CASSYDGGSGNTIYF.

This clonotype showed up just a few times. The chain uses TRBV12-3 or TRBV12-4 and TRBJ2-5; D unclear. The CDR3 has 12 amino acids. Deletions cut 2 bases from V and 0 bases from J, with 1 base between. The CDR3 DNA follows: TGTGCCAGCAGTTTAAACCAAGAGACCCAGTACTTC. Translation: CASSLNQETQYF.

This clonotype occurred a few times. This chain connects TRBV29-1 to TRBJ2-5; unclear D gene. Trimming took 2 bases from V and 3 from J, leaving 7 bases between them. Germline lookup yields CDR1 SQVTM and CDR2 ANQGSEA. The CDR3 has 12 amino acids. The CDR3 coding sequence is TGCAGCGTTGAAAGGACGGAAGAGACCCAGTACTTC. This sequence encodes CSVERTEETQYF.

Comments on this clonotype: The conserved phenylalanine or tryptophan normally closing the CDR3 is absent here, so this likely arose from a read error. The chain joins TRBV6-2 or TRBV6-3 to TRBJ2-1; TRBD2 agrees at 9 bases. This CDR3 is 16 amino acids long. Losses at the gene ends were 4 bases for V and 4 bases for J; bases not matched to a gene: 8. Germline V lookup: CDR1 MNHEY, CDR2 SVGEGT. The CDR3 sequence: CASSCDLAGTYNEQFL. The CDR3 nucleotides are TGTGCCAGCAGTTGCGACCTAGCGGGGACATACAATGAGCAGTTCCTC.

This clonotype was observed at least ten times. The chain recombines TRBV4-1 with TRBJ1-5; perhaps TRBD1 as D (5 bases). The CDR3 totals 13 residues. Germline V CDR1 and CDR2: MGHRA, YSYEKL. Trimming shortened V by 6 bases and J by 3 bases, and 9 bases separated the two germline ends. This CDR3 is CASSAGVNQPQHF. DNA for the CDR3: TGCGCCAGCAGTGCGGGGGTCAATCAGCCCCAGCATTTT.

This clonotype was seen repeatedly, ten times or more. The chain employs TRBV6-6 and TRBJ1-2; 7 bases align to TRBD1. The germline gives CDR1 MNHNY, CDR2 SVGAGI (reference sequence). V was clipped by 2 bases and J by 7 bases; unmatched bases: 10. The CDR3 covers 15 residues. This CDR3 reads CASSYRQGEWGGYTF. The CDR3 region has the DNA TGTGCCAGCAGTTACCGACAGGGCGAATGGGGTGGCTACACCTTC.

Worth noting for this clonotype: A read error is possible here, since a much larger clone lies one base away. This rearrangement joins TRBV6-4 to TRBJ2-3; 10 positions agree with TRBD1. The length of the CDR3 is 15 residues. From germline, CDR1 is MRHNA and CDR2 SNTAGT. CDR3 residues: CARSDGTGDTDTQYF. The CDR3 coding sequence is TGTGCCAGAAGTGATGGGACAGGGGACACAGATACGCAGTATTTT.

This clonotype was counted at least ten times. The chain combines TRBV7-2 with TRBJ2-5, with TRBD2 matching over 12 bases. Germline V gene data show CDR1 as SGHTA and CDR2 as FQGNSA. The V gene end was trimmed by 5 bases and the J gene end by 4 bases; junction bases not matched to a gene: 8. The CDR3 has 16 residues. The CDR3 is CASSIQLAGGSETQYF. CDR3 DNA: TGTGCCAGCAGCATACAACTAGCGGGGGGCTCAGAGACCCAGTACTTC.

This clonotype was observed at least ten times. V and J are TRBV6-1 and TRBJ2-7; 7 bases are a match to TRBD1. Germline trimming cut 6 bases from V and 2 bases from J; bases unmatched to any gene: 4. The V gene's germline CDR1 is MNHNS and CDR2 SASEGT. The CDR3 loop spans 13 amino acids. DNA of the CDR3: TGTGCCAGCAGAAACAGGGGTACCTACGAGCAGTACTTC. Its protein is CASRNRGTYEQYF.

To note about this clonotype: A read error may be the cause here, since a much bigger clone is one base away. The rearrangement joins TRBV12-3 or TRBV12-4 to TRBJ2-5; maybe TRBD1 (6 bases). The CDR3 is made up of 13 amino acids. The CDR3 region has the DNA TGTGCCAGCAGTCGGACAGTACAAGAGACCAAGTACTTC. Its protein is CASSRTVQETKYF.

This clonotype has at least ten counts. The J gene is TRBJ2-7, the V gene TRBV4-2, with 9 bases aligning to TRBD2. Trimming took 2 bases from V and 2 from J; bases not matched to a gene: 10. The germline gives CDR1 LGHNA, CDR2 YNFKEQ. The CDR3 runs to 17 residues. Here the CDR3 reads CASSQTSGGSLTYEQYF. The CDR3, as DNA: TGTGCCAGCAGCCAAACCAGCGGGGGGTCCCTCACCTACGAGCAGTACTTC.

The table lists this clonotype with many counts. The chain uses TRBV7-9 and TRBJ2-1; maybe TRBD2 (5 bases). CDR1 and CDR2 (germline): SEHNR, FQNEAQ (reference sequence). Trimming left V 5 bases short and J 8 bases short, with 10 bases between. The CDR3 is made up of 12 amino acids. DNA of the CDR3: TGTGCCAGCAGCGAACTAGAGGATGAGCAGTTCTTC. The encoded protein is CASSELEDEQFF.

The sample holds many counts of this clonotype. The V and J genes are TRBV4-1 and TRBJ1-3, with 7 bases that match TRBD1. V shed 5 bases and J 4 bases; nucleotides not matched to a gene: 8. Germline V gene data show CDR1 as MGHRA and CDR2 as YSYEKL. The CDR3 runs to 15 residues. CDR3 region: CASSSRQGAGNTIYF. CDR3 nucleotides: TGCGCCAGCAGCTCCCGACAGGGTGCGGGAAACACCATATATTTT.

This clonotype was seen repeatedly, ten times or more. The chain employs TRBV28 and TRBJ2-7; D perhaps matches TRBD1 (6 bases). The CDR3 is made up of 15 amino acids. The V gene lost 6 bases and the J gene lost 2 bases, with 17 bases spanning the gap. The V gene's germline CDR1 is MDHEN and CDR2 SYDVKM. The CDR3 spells CASRSRQEVPYEQYF. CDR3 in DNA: TGTGCCAGCAGATCGAGACAGGAGGTACCCTACGAGCAGTACTTC.

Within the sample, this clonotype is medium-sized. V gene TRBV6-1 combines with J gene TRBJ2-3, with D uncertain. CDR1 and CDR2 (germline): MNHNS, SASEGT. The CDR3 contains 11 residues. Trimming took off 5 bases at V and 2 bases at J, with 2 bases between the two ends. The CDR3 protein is CASSSTDTQYF. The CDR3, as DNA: TGTGCCAGCAGTTCCACAGATACGCAGTATTTT.

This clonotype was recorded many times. The CDR3 DNA reads TGTGCCAGCAGTTCAGGACTAGGAGGCAATGAGCAGTTCTTC. It is translated as CASSSGLGGNEQFF. V gene TRBV28 combines with J gene TRBJ2-1; 7 bases fit TRBD2. The germline gives CDR1 MDHEN, CDR2 SYDVKM. The CDR3 contains 14 residues. Germline trimming cut 4 bases from V and 6 bases from J; bases unmatched to any gene: 6.

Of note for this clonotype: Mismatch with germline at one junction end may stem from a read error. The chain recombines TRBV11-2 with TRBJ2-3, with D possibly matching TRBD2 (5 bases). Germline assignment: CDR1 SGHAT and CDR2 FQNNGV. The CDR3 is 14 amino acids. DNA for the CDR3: TGTGCCAGCAGCTTAGATTCCTCGAGGGTTACGCGGTATTTT. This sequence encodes CASSLDSSRVTRYF. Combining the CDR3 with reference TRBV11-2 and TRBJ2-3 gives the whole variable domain EAGVAQSPRYKIIEKRQSVAFWCNPISGHATLYWYQQILGQGPKLLIQFQNNGVVDDSQLPKDRFSAERLKGVDSTLKIQPAKLEDSAVYLCASSLDSSRVTRYFGPGTRLTVL.

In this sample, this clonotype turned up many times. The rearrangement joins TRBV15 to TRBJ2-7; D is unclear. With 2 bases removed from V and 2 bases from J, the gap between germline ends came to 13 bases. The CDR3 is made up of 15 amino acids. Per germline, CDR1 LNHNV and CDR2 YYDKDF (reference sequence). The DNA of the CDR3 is TGTGCCACCAGCAGACAAAGGACGGGTGCCTACGAGCAGTACTTC. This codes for CATSRQRTGAYEQYF.

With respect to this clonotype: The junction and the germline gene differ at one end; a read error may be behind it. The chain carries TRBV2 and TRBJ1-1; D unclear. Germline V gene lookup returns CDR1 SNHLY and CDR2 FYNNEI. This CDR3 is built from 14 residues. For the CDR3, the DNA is TGTGCCAGCAACGCTGTGCTTATGAACAGTGAAGCTTACTTT. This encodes CASNAVLMNSEAYF.

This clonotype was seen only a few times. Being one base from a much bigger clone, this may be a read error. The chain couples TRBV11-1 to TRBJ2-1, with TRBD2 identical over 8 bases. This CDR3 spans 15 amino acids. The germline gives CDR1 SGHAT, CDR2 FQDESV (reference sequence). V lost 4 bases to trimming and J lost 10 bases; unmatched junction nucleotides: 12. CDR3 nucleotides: TGTGCCAGCAGCTCACCCGGGACTAGAGGTGTCGAGCAGTTCTTC. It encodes CASSSPGTRGVEQFF.

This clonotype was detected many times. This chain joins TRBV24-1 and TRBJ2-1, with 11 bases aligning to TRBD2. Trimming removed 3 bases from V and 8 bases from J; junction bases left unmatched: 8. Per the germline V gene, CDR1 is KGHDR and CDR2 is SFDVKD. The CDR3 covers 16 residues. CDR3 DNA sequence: TGTGCCACCAGTGATACCACTAGCGGGAGCGCCCATGAGCAGTTCTTC. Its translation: CATSDTTSGSAHEQFF.

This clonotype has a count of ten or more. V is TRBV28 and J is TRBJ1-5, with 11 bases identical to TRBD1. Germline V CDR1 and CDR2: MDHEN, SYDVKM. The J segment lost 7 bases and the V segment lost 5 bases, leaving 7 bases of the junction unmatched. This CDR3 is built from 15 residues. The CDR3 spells CASSPTGQGGQPQHF. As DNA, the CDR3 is TGTGCCAGCAGTCCAACGGGACAGGGGGGACAGCCCCAGCATTTT.